The 24 T cell receptor beta chains presented below share a single source sample, sequenced in a study of control samples from healthy donors and cancer patients. Data came from immunoSEQ multiplex PCR; TCRdb stores just in-frame clones and leaves some out. Seen here are about 92,000 clones, about four fifths observed once, and the top ten hold around 9.5%. Sequenced input: blood. These receptors originate from a woman in her sixties in good health.

The chain recombines TRBV15 with TRBJ1-1; no clear D. Germline values: CDR1 LNHNV, CDR2 YYDKDF (reference sequence). V lost 0 bases and J lost 3, with 17 bases in between. This CDR3 is built from 17 residues. The CDR3 region has the DNA TGTGCCACCAGCAGAGATCCCTATCTGGGAAAAGACACTGAAGCTTTCTTT. Translated, it gives CATSRDPYLGKDTEAFF.

V gene TRBV5-1 combines with J gene TRBJ1-6; D perhaps matches TRBD1 (6 bases). The V gene lost 3 bases and the J gene lost 7 bases, with 17 bases spanning the gap. The CDR3 runs to 16 residues. Germline V gives CDR1 SGHRS, CDR2 YFSETQ. This CDR3 is CASSYVAGTPNSPLHF. In nucleotides, the CDR3 is TGCGCCAGCAGCTACGTCGCCGGGACACCCAATTCACCCCTCCACTTT.

This chain uses TRBV2 with TRBJ2-5; no firm D call. V lost 4 bases to trimming and J lost 5 bases, with 11 bases between them. Per the germline V gene, CDR1 is SNHLY and CDR2 is FYNNEI. CDR3 length equals 13 residues. The CDR3 loop is CASSVLGVETQYF. CDR3 nucleotides: TGTGCCAGCAGTGTCCTAGGTGTGGAGACCCAGTACTTC.

The chain joins TRBV5-4 to TRBJ1-6; 7 bases agree with TRBD1. Germline V gives CDR1 SGHNT, CDR2 YYREEE (reference sequence). Trimming cost V 9 bases and J 9 bases; bases outside gene matches: 9. CDR3 length equals 13 residues. The CDR3 DNA reads TGTGCCACAAAAACAGGGGAATCTTCACCCCTCCACTTT. Protein: CATKTGESSPLHF.

The rearrangement links TRBV11-2 to TRBJ1-1, with a possible D match to TRBD1 (5 bases). Germline loops: CDR1 SGHAT, CDR2 FQNNGV. Trimming removed 1 base at V and 3 bases at J, with 9 bases between. The CDR3 has 14 amino acids. The CDR3, as DNA: TGTGCCAGCAGCTTAGTGTCCAGGGACACTGAAGCTTTCTTT. Residues: CASSLVSRDTEAFF.

In its sample, this clone was seen a few times. The chain has TRBV3-1 (or the pseudogene TRBV3-2) and TRBJ2-3, with 7 bases that match TRBD1. This CDR3 spans 16 amino acids. Per the germline V gene, CDR1 is LGHDT and CDR2 is YNNKEL (reference sequence). Germline trimming cut 0 bases from V and 2 bases from J; bases unmatched to any gene: 5. CDR3 DNA: TGTGCCAGCAGCCAAGATAAAGGGGGCAACACAGATACGCAGTATTTT. Its translation is CASSQDKGGNTDTQYF.

This clone was detected only once. The V gene is TRBV10-3, the J gene TRBJ1-2, with D maybe TRBD1 (5 bases). Germline lookup yields CDR1 ENHRY and CDR2 SYGVKD. This CDR3 region has 12 residues. Trimming stripped 9 bases from V and 3 bases from J, with 11 bases between. DNA of the CDR3: TGTGCCATATCCCGGGGGGACTATGGCTACACCTTC. Protein: CAISRGDYGYTF.

The V call is TRBV7-2, the J call TRBJ2-2; 12 nucleotides line up with TRBD2. The CDR3 is made up of 18 amino acids. Germline assignment: CDR1 SGHTA and CDR2 FQGNSA. With V trimmed by 5 bases and J by 7 bases, 14 bases remained unmatched. The CDR3 here is CASSPLPLLAGGGGELFF. As DNA, the CDR3 is TGTGCCAGCAGCCCCCTCCCCCTACTAGCGGGAGGAGGCGGGGAGCTGTTTTTT.

V gene TRBV19 combines with J gene TRBJ2-2; the D call may be TRBD1 or TRBD2 (6 bases each). CDR1 and CDR2 (germline): LNHDA, SQIVND (reference sequence). This CDR3 spans 15 amino acids. Trimming took 6 bases from V and 6 from J, leaving 17 bases between them. In DNA form, the CDR3 reads TGTGCCAGTAGGCGACAGGACGGGGGCTCCGGGGAGCTGTTTTTT. Encoded protein: CASRRQDGGSGELFF.

This chain joins TRBV12-3 or TRBV12-4 and TRBJ1-2, with 7 bases fitting TRBD1. The CDR3 has 12 residues. The CDR3: CVTGGGGYGYTF. The CDR3 region has the DNA TGTGTCACAGGAGGGGGCGGCTATGGCTACACCTTC.

J is TRBJ1-3 and V is TRBV27; 7 bases line up with TRBD1. The germline V gene encodes CDR1 MNHEY and CDR2 SMNVEV (reference sequence). This CDR3 contains 16 residues. With V trimmed by 6 bases and J by 0 bases, 8 bases remained unmatched. Here the CDR3 reads CASSRRQGSSGNTIYF. CDR3 coding DNA: TGTGCCAGCAGCCGCAGACAGGGTAGCTCTGGAAACACCATATATTTT.

This chain joins TRBV29-1 and TRBJ2-1; no clear D gene. Trimming removed 7 bases at V and 4 bases at J, with 26 bases between. Germline lookup yields CDR1 SQVTM and CDR2 ANQGSEA. The CDR3 extends over 17 amino acids. This CDR3 reads CSGVVYAVAGPYNEQFF. CDR3 nucleotide sequence: TGCAGCGGAGTCGTTTACGCGGTCGCAGGCCCGTACAATGAGCAGTTCTTC.

This chain joins TRBV5-4 and TRBJ2-7; D is perhaps TRBD1 (6 bases). V lost 0 bases and J 1 base, leaving 11 bases between the germline ends. CDR3 size: 15 residues. Germline CDR1 reads SGHNT; CDR2 reads YYREEE (reference sequence). CDR3 region: CASSLAQGLSYEQYF. CDR3 sequence (DNA): TGTGCCAGCAGCTTGGCACAGGGTCTGTCCTACGAGCAGTACTTC. Variable domain in full (rest from reference TRBV5-4 and TRBJ2-7): ETGVTQSPTHLIKTRGQQVTLRCSSQSGHNTVSWYQQALGQGPQFIFQYYREEENGRGNFPPRFSGLQFPNYSSELNVNALELDDSALYLCASSLAQGLSYEQYFGPGTRLTVT.

Notes on this clone: The germline gene is not matched at one end of the junction; a read error may be the cause. This chain joins TRBV6-5 and TRBJ2-7, with unresolved D. Per germline, CDR1 MNHEY and CDR2 SVGAGI. The CDR3 runs 12 residues. DNA of the CDR3: TGTGCCAGCACTTACGGAATCTACGAGCAGTACTTC. Translation gives CASTYGIYEQYF.

This chain joins TRBV6-5 and TRBJ2-7; 11 bases line up with TRBD2. CDR1 is MNHEY, CDR2 SVGAGI, per germline. The V and J ends lost 7 bases and 5 bases, in that order; junction bases with no gene match: 7. CDR3 size: 14 residues. For the CDR3, the DNA is TGTGCCAGCACTTTAGCGGGGGGGCCAGACGAGCAGTACTTC. This codes for CASTLAGGPDEQYF.

The chain combines TRBV3-1 (or the pseudogene TRBV3-2) with TRBJ2-5; TRBD1 matches 11 bases. J gave up 3 bases and V 0 bases, and 3 bases lay outside the gene matches. The CDR3 extends over 16 amino acids. Germline CDR1 and CDR2: LGHDT and YNNKEL (reference sequence). Written as DNA, the CDR3 is TGTGCCAGCAGCCAAGATGGGACAGGGGGGAAAGAGACCCAGTACTTC. This sequence encodes CASSQDGTGGKETQYF.

The CDR3 loop is CASRRGGSVQPQHF. The DNA of the CDR3 is TGTGCCAGCAGGAGGGGGGGATCGGTCCAGCCCCAGCATTTT. The chain is built from TRBV6-5 and TRBJ1-5; D is possibly TRBD1 (6 bases). The CDR3 runs to 14 residues. Germline lookup yields CDR1 MNHEY and CDR2 SVGAGI. The ends were cut back, 6 bases at V and 7 bases at J, with 16 bases in the middle.

The genes are TRBV10-1 and TRBJ1-5, with 9 bases lining up with TRBD1. Germline V gives CDR1 WNHNN, CDR2 SYGVQD (reference sequence). CDR3 length: 15 residues. With V trimmed by 5 bases and J by 1 base, 3 bases remained unmatched. CDR3 sequence (DNA): TGCGCCAGCAGTTCGGACAGGGGAAGCAATCAGCCCCAGCATTTT. Protein sequence: CASSSDRGSNQPQHF.

The chain employs TRBV5-8 and TRBJ2-6; TRBD2 is a possible D gene (7 bases). Trimming stripped 4 bases from V and 7 bases from J, with 15 bases between. Per germline, CDR1 SGHTS and CDR2 YDEGEE. This CDR3 has 15 residues. The CDR3 DNA follows: TGTGCCAGCAGCCCCGAGGGGGGGGCAGCCAACGTCCTGACTTTC. This encodes CASSPEGGAANVLTF.

The rearrangement joins TRBV19 to TRBJ1-5, with 7 positions matching TRBD1. Germline CDR1 LNHDA, CDR2 SQIVND (reference sequence). The trim removed 4 bases at V and 7 bases at J, leaving 7 bases unmatched. The CDR3 is made up of 14 amino acids. CDR3 in amino acids: CASSTGQATQPQHF. The CDR3 DNA is TGTGCCAGTAGTACAGGACAGGCCACCCAGCCCCAGCATTTT.

This clone turned up a few times. V and J are TRBV12-3 or TRBV12-4 and TRBJ2-1; TRBD2 aligns across 7 bases. This CDR3 spans 13 amino acids. V lost 3 bases to trimming and J lost 8 bases; unmatched junction nucleotides: 4. The DNA of the CDR3 is TGTGCCAGCAGTTTGGAGCGGGGCCATGAGCAGTTCTTC. Its protein product is CASSLERGHEQFF.

The V call is TRBV5-6, the J call TRBJ2-1; 12 positions agree with TRBD2. Germline-derived CDR1 and CDR2 are SGHDT and YYEEEE. The length of the CDR3 is 16 residues. V trimming: 3 bases; J trimming: 7 bases; junction bases outside the gene matches: 8. The CDR3 nucleotides read TGTGCCAGCAGCTGGCTAGCGGGAGGGATTCTGAATGAGCAGTTCTTC. Protein: CASSWLAGGILNEQFF. Looking up the rest from reference TRBV5-6 and TRBJ2-1 gives the full variable domain: DAGVTQSPTHLIKTRGQQVTLRCSPKSGHDTVSWYQQALGQGPQFIFQYYEEEERQRGNFPDRFSGHQFPNYSSELNVNALLLGDSALYLCASSWLAGGILNEQFFGPGTRLTVL.

J is TRBJ2-5 and V is TRBV13; D may correspond to TRBD1 or TRBD2 (5 bases each). The CDR3 is 14 residues long. The germline gives CDR1 PRHDT, CDR2 FYEKMQ (reference sequence). Trimming cost V 0 bases and J 5 bases, with 10 bases left between them. The CDR3 nucleotides are TGTGCCAGCAGCTTAGGTGGGGGTAGGGAGACCCAGTACTTC. It translates to CASSLGGGRETQYF.

The V call is TRBV7-2, the J call TRBJ1-5; D is possibly TRBD1 (5 bases). This CDR3 is 13 amino acids long. The germline V gene encodes CDR1 SGHTA and CDR2 FQGNSA. Between the trimmed V and J ends, which lost 3 bases and 6 bases, there was a span of 9 bases. CDR3 sequence: CASSFDGGQPQHF. In nucleotides, the CDR3 is TGTGCCAGCAGCTTTGATGGGGGTCAGCCCCAGCATTTT.